Sequencing of this T cell receptor (beta chain) was carried out in a study of CD8 T cells in Susac syndrome. This CDR3 is built from 12 residues. Germline CDR1 is ENHRY and CDR2 is SYGVKD. Trimming removed 10 bases from V and 5 bases from J; junction bases left unmatched: 8. TCR beta sequencing was performed on blood CD8+ and CD4+ T cells. TEMRA cells were FACS-enriched, and CD8+ and CD4+ T cells were isolated negatively. Random-hexamer reverse transcription was applied to about 0.5 to 1 ug RNA. One entry per CDR3 protein results from TCRdb running MiXCR on the immunoSEQ multiplex PCR reads. Among approximately 100,000 distinct CDR3 sequences listed, around 93% were seen once. This clonotype was seen a single time.

This chain connects TRBV10-3 to TRBJ2-7, with 7 bases that match TRBD1. This clonotype originated in a human donor in good health. Sequenced sample: CD8+ T cells from PBMCs. As DNA, the CDR3 is TGTGCCACTTCAATGACAGGGAACGAGCAGTACTTC. This translates into CATSMTGNEQYF.